A single TCR beta chain is shown here with its context. Its binding antigen is unknown. Base quality data are lacking; no much larger clone is found one base away. V is clipped by 1 base and J by 3 bases, and the sequence between their germline boundaries is 12 bases long. The germline V gene encodes CDR1 MNHNS and CDR2 SASEGT. The CDR3 has 15 amino acids, counting the end cysteine and phenylalanine. Only the CDR3 DNA stays, 45 bases, in frame from base 1. Enrolling through a virtual design, the prospective study's participants ranged in age from roughly 18 to 89 years and lived across 20 to 25 United States geographic areas. In the prospective study, participants were assigned to cohorts based on the clinical history participants reported in a screening survey and a study questionnaire. Each participant in the prospective study had whole blood, serum and a nasopharyngeal or oropharyngeal swab collected by mobile phlebotomists. Prospective study participants could optionally give additional blood draws and questionnaires over a roughly two-month period. Blood samples from the prospective study were shipped frozen or at room temperature prior to DNA extraction.

This entry comes from a study of blood T cell repertoires in COVID-19 (dated by TCRdb to 2020 to 2022). In the study overall: Samples covering the acute and convalescent phases of COVID-19 were provided by collaborators in the United States, Italy and Spain. A freely available public database, intended as a resource for researchers studying the immune response to SARS-CoV-2, is where the repertoires were released. The sample metadata nearly always contained a de-identified subject ID, COVID-19 status, age in years and sex. Samples came from the ongoing ImmuneRACE study (first 160 participants) plus 1,254 subjects from 6 global collaborators. The material from the prospective study consisted of cDNA or gDNA derived from T cells, B-cell-depleted T cells, or PBMCs. Where HLA class I and class II types were available, the types were taken from metadata supplied by the sample provider, not from assay-based typing. The dataset comprised deeply sampled blood TCRbeta repertoires from subjects exposed to, actively infected with, or recovered from COVID-19.

The full study reports these points: How much clinical and demographic metadata was included differed by source and by participant, and the metadata was provided uncurated.

The immunoSEQ Assay, a bias-controlled multiplex PCR, was used to amplify TCRbeta CDR3 regions from genomic DNA. On the authors' methods: Within the assay, amplification of reference gene primers was used to estimate how many nucleated cells each sample contained. To quantify the absolute abundance of each unique TCRbeta CDR3 rearrangement, sequence reads were collapsed and filtered. Productive Simpson clonality was computed per sample as the square root of Simpson's diversity index over productive rearrangements. Held by TCRdb, this immuneACCESS table contains in-frame sequences only and omits some clones. Under half of the omission traces to an unresolved V gene where checked; the cause of the rest is unknown. From that table come the V and J calls and clone size; the DNA was used to work out D and trimming. The sample data list roughly 240,000 clones, and approximately 85% of these were observed just once. About 9.3% of the sample is in the top ten clones.

The sequenced sample was PBMCs or T cells enriched from blood (not recorded which). The V gene is TRBV6-1 and the J gene is TRBJ1-2; a tentative D call is TRBD1 (6 bases match). This receptor was obtained from a woman aged 45-65 years with acute COVID-19. The CDR3 sequence is CASSEGTAADYGYTF. In nucleotides, the sequence is TGTGCCAGCAGTGAAGGGACAGCAGCGGACTATGGCTACACCTTC.